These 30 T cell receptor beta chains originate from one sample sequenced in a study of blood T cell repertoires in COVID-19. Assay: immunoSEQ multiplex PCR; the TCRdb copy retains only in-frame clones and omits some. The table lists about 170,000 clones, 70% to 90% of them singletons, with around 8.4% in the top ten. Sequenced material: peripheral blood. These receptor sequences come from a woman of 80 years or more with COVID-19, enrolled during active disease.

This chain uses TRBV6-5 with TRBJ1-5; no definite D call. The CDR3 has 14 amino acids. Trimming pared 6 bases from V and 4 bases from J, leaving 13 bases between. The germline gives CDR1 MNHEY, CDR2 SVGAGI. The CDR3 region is CASRARTGNQPQHF. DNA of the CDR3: TGTGCCAGCAGGGCGAGGACGGGGAATCAGCCCCAGCATTTT.

The CDR3 nucleotides are TGTGCCAGTAGTATAGGACTAGCGGGAGGGCCCTACGAGCAGTACTTC. Protein: CASSIGLAGGPYEQYF. The chain links TRBV19 to TRBJ2-7; 14 nucleotides agree with TRBD2. The V segment lost 1 base and the J segment 2 bases; nucleotides outside the gene matches: 1. This CDR3 region has 16 residues. Germline V gene sequence: CDR1 LNHDA, CDR2 SQIVND (reference sequence). Drawing the rest from reference TRBV19 and TRBJ2-7, the complete variable domain is DGGITQSPKYLFRKEGQNVTLSCEQNLNHDAMYWYRQDPGQGLRLIYYSQIVNDFQKGDIAEGYSVSREKKESFPLTVTSAQKNPTAFYLCASSIGLAGGPYEQYFGPGTRLTVT.

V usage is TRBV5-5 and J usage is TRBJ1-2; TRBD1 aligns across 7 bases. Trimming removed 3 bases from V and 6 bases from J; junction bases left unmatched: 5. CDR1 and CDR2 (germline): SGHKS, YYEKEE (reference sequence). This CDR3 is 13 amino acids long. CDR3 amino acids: CASSSYRGDGYTF. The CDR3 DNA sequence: TGTGCCAGCAGCTCCTACAGGGGTGATGGCTACACCTTC.

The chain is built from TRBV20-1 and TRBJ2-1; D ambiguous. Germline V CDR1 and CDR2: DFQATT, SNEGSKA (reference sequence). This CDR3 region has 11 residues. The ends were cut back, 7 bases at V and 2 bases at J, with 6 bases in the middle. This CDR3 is CSVEPYNEQFF. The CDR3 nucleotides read TGCAGTGTAGAGCCCTACAATGAGCAGTTCTTC.

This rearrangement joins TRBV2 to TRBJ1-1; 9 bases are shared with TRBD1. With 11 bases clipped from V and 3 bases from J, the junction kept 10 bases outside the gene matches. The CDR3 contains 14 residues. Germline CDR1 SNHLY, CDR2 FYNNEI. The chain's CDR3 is CAVKRTGEDTEAFF. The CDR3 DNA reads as TGTGCCGTGAAAAGGACAGGGGAGGACACTGAAGCTTTCTTT.

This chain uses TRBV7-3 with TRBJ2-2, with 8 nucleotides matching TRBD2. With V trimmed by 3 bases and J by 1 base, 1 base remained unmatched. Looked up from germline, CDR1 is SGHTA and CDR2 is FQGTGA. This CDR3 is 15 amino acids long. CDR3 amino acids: CASSLAGGNTGELFF. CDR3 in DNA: TGTGCCAGCAGCTTGGCGGGAGGGAACACCGGGGAGCTGTTTTTT.

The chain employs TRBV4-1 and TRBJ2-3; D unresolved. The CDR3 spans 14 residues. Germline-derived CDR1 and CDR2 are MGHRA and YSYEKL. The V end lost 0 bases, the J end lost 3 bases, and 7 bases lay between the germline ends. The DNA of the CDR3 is TGCGCCAGCAGCCAAGAAGCTACGACAGATACGCAGTATTTT. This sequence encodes CASSQEATTDTQYF.

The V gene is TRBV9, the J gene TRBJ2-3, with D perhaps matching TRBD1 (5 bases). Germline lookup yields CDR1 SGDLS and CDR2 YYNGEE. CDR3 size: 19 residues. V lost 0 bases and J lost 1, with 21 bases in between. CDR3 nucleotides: TGTGCCAGCAGCGTAGGGGTTGTGCGCCAGGGCGGTCGCACAGATACGCAGTATTTT. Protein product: CASSVGVVRQGGRTDTQYF.

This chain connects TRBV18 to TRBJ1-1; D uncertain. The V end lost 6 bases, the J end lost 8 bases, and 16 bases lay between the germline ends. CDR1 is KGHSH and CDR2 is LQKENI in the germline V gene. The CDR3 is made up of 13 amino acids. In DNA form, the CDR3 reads TGTGCCAGCTCTCCATATCAGGAACTCGAAGCTTTCTTT. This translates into CASSPYQELEAFF. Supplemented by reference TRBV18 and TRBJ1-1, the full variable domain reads NAGVMQNPRHLVRRRGQEARLRCSPMKGHSHVYWYRQLPEEGLKFMVYLQKENIIDESGMPKERFSAEFPKEGPSILRIQQVVRGDSAAYFCASSPYQELEAFFGQGTRLTVV.

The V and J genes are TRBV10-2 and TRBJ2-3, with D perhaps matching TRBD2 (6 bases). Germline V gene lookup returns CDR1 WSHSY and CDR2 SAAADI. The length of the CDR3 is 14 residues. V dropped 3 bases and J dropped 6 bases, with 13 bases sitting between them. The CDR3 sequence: CASSDPGEGDTQYF. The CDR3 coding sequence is TGCGCCAGCAGTGACCCGGGAGAGGGGGATACGCAGTATTTT.

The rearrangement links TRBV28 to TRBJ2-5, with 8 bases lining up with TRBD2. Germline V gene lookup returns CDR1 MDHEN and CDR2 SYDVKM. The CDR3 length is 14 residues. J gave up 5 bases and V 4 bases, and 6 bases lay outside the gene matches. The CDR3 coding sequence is TGTGCCAGCAGTTATTTAGCGGGAATTGAGACCCAGTACTTC. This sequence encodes CASSYLAGIETQYF. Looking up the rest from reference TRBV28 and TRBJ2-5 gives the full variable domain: DVKVTQSSRYLVKRTGEKVFLECVQDMDHENMFWYRQDPGLGLRLIYFSYDVKMKEKGDIPEGYSVSREKKERFSLILESASTNQTSMYLCASSYLAGIETQYFGPGTRLLVL.

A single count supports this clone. The CDR3 reads CASVRRSGGNEKLFF. DNA for the CDR3: TGTGCCAGCGTACGCCGGTCGGGGGGTAATGAAAAACTGTTTTTT. This chain joins TRBV2 and TRBJ1-4, with D perhaps TRBD1 (5 bases). The CDR3 totals 15 residues. Trimming took off 8 bases at V and 4 bases at J, with 17 bases between the two ends. Germline V lookup: CDR1 SNHLY, CDR2 FYNNEI.

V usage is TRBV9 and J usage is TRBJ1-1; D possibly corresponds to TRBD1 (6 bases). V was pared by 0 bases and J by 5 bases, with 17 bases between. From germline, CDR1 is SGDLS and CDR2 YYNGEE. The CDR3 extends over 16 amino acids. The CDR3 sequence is CASSVGRGARGTEAFF. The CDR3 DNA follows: TGTGCCAGCAGCGTAGGGCGGGGGGCGCGTGGGACTGAAGCTTTCTTT.

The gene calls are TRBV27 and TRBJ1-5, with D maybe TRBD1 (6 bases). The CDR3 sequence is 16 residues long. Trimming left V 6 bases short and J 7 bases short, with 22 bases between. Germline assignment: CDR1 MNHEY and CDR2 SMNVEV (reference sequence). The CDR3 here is CASRPIGQRIGQPQHF. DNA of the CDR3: TGTGCCAGCAGACCAATCGGACAGCGGATAGGGCAGCCCCAGCATTTT.

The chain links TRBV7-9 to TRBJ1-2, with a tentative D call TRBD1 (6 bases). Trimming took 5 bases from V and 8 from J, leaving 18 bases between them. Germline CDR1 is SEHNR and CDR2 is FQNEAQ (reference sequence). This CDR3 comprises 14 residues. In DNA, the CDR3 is TGTGCCAGCAGCCCCGCCGACAGGTCGGGGGGCTACACCTTC. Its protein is CASSPADRSGGYTF.

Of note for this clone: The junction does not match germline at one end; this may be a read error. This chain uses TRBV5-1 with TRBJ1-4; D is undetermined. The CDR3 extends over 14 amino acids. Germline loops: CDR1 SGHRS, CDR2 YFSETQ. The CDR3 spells CASGLAATNEKLFF. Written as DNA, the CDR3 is TGCGCCAGCGGCTTGGCCGCAACTAATGAAAAACTGTTTTTT.

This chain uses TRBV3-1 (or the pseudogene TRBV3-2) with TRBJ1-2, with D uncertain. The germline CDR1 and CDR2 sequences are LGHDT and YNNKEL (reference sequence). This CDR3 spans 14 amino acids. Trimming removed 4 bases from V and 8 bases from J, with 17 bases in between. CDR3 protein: CASSLLAPRGGYTF. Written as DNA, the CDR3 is TGTGCCAGCAGCCTCCTAGCCCCCCGAGGAGGCTACACCTTC.

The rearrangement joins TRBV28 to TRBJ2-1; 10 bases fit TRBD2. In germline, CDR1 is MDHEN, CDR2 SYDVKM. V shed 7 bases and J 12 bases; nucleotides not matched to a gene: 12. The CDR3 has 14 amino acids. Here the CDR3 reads CASTPGRLAGVQFF. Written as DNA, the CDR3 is TGTGCCAGCACCCCCGGGAGGCTAGCGGGAGTGCAGTTCTTC.

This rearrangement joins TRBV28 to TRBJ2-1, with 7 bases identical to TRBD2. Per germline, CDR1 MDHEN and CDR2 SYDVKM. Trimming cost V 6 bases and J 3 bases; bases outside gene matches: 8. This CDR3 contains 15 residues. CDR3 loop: CASSLAGLRYNEQFF. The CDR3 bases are TGTGCCAGCAGCTTAGCGGGCCTCCGCTACAATGAGCAGTTCTTC.

The CDR3 coding sequence is TGTGCCAGCAGGGGAGGGGGTTTCGAGCAGTACTTC. This codes for CASRGGGFEQYF. The chain joins TRBV6-5 to TRBJ2-7, with TRBD2 as a possible D gene (7 bases). The CDR3 is 12 amino acids. Per the germline V gene, CDR1 is MNHEY and CDR2 is SVGAGI. The V end was cut by 6 bases, the J end by 6 bases, with 12 bases between.

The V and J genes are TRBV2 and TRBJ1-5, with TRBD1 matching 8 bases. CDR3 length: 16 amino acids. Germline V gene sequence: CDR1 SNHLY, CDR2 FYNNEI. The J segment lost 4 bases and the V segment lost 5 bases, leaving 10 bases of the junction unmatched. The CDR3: CASSSLGQEGNQPQHF. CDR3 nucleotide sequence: TGTGCCAGCAGTTCTTTGGGACAGGAGGGGAATCAGCCCCAGCATTTT. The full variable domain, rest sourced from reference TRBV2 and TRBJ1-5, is EPEVTQTPSHQVTQMGQEVILRCVPISNHLYFYWYRQILGQKVEFLVSFYNNEISEKSEIFDDQFSVERPDGSNFTLKIRSTKLEDSAMYFCASSSLGQEGNQPQHFGDGTRLSIL.

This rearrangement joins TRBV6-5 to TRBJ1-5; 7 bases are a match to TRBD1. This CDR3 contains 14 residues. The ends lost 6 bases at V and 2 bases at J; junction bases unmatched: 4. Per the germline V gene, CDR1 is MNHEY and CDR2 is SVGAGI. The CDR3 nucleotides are TGTGCCAGCAGCGACACAGGGGGCAATCAGCCCCAGCATTTT. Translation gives CASSDTGGNQPQHF.

In DNA form, the CDR3 reads TGTGCCACCTCGGGTCAAGAGACCCAGTACTTC. Residues: CATSGQETQYF. The chain combines TRBV28 with TRBJ2-5, with D hard to call. Germline V gene lookup returns CDR1 MDHEN and CDR2 SYDVKM. The CDR3 is 11 residues long. V was clipped by 10 bases and J by 2 bases, with 8 bases between them.

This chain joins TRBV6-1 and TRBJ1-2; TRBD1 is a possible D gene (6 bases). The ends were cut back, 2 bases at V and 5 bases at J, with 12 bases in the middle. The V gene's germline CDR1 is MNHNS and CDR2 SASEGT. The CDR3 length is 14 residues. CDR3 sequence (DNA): TGTGCCAGCAGTGAAATGGCACAGGGATATGGCTACACCTTC. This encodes CASSEMAQGYGYTF.

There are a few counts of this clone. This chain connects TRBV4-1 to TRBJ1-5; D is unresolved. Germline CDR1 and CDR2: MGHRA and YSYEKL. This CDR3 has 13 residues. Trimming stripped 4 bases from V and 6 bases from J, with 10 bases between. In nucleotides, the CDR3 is TGCGCCAGCAGCCGATTGGAGGGTCAGCCCCAGCATTTT. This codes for CASSRLEGQPQHF.

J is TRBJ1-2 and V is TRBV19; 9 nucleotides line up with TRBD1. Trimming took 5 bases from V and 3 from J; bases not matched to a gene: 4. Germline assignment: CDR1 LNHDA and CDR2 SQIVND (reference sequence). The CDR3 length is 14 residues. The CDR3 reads CASSLRDRDYGYTF. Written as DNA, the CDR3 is TGTGCCAGTAGTCTCCGGGACAGGGACTATGGCTACACCTTC.

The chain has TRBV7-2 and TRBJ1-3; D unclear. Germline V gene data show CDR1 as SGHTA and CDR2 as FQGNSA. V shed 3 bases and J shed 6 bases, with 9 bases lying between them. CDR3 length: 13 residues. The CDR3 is CASSLSRENTIYF. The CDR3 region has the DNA TGTGCCAGCAGCTTGAGTCGGGAAAACACCATATATTTT.

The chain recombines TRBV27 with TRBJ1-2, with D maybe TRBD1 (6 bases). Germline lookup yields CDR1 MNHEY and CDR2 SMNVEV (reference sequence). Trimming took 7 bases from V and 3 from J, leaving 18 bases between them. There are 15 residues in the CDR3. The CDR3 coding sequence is TGTGCCAGCACCCGTGGCGGGGGCGCTCACTATGGCTACACCTTC. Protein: CASTRGGGAHYGYTF.

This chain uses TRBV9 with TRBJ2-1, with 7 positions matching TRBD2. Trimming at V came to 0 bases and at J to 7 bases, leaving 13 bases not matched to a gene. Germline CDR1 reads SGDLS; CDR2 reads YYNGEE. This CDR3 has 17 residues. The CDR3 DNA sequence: TGTGCCAGCAGCGTAGCTTTTGGGGGACTGCGGGGGAATGAGCAGTTCTTC. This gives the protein CASSVAFGGLRGNEQFF.

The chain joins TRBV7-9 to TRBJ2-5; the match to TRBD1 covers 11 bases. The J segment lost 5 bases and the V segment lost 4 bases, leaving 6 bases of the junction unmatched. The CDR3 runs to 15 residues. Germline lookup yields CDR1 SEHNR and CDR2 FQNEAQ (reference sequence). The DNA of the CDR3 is TGTGCCAGCAGCTCAGGGACAGGGGGTCGGGAGACCCAGTACTTC. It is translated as CASSSGTGGRETQYF.